Below are 6 T cell receptor beta chains sequenced from a single sample in a study of shared clonotypes between healthy human individuals (dated by TCRdb to 2018 to 2020). Library creation used the immunoSEQ multiplex PCR assay. TCRdb's version of the immuneACCESS table is confined to in-frame rearrangements and falls short of the full clone set. An unresolved V gene accounts for under half of the shortfall where checked; the remainder is of unknown origin. A total of hundreds of thousands of clones appear in this sample, 74% of them only once. Over 1.5% of the sample rests with the top ten. Sequencing was performed on memory CD4+ T cells sorted from blood. Interpreted using the paper, the cell subset or site label stands for: CD45RA-negative fraction. The receptors here all came from a woman in her 30s in good health.

This clone was seen a handful of times. Different DNA sequences within this sample yield the same CDR3. J is TRBJ1-5 and V is TRBV19; no definite D call. CDR3 size: 13 residues. V was trimmed by 3 bases and J by 3 bases, leaving 6 bases between them. CDR1 and CDR2 (germline): LNHDA, SQIVND (reference sequence). The CDR3 DNA reads TGTGCCAGTAGTATTGGTGTCAATCAGCCCCAGCATTTT. It yields the protein CASSIGVNQPQHF.

V and J are TRBV6-1 and TRBJ2-5, with 9 bases matching TRBD1. The closer fit of TRBJ2-7 to the DNA end suggests the J call may be wrong. This CDR3 has 13 residues. CDR1 MNHNS and CDR2 SASEGT come from the germline V gene. The DNA for the CDR3 is TGTGCCAGCAGTCCGACAGGGGGCTACGAGCAGTACTTC. It yields the protein CASSPTGGYEQYF.

The V gene is TRBV7-2, the J gene TRBJ1-3; D gene unclear. The germline gives CDR1 SGHTA, CDR2 FQGNSA. The ends were cut back, 1 base at V and 4 bases at J, with 11 bases in the middle. The CDR3 sequence is 15 residues long. The CDR3 nucleotides are TGTGCCAGCAGCTTAGTCCCGGGGTGGGGAAACACCATATATTTT. It codes for CASSLVPGWGNTIYF.

The chain carries TRBV6-5 and TRBJ2-2; 8 nucleotides line up with TRBD1. With V trimmed by 6 bases and J by 7 bases, 7 bases remained unmatched. Germline V gene data show CDR1 as MNHEY and CDR2 as SVGAGI. This CDR3 region has 14 residues. CDR3 in amino acids: CASRRTGSNGELFF. CDR3 in DNA: TGTGCCAGCAGGCGGACAGGGAGTAACGGGGAGCTGTTTTTT.

This clone was observed a few times. The rearrangement links TRBV7-9 to TRBJ2-7; 9 nucleotides align to TRBD1. V shed 4 bases and J 2 bases; nucleotides not matched to a gene: 3. The CDR3 has 14 residues. Germline lookup yields CDR1 SEHNR and CDR2 FQNEAQ (reference sequence). CDR3 in amino acids: CASSWGDRAYEQYF. The DNA of the CDR3 is TGTGCCAGCAGCTGGGGGGACAGGGCCTACGAGCAGTACTTC.

The rearrangement joins TRBV6-1 to TRBJ2-2; D possibly corresponds to TRBD2 (6 bases). V gave up 4 bases and J gave up 7 bases, with 19 bases separating them. The CDR3 extends over 16 amino acids. Per germline, CDR1 MNHNS and CDR2 SASEGT. CDR3 nucleotide sequence: TGTGCCAGCAGTGCACCCAGGAGGGGACTTGACGGGGAGCTGTTTTTT. Translated: CASSAPRRGLDGELFF.